This is a list of T cell receptor beta chains from one sample in a study of a mutant IDH1 vaccine in newly diagnosed glioma. These receptors' antigens are unknown. Some clones are missing from TCRdb's copy, which holds only in-frame ones; the method was immunoSEQ multiplex PCR. The repertoire holds about 32,000 clones, with 60% to 80% as singletons. The sequences come from PBMCs, collected from a glioma patient whose treatment included an IDH1 peptide vaccine. The origin of the receptors is a young woman with glioma. Some clones in this sample may be carry-over from other donors' samples. Each CDR3 is given with its conserved first and last residue. D genes are given only for firm matches.

j_call d_call v_call cdr3_aa cdr3_nt
TRBJ2-3 . TRBV30 CAWTGIGPPYTQYF TGTGCCTGGACCGGTATAGGGCCGCCGTATACGCAGTATTTT
TRBJ2-3 TRBD2 TRBV7-4 CASSLPGRTRGSRHTQYF TGTGCCAGCAGCTTGCCGGGTAGGACTAGAGGAAGTAGGCATACGCAGTATTTT
TRBJ2-5 . TRBV5-6 CASSFRETQYF TGTGCCAGCAGCTTTAGGGAGACCCAGTACTTC
TRBJ1-2 TRBD1 TRBV9 CASSLGTGGFGGYTF TGTGCCAGCAGCCTGGGGACAGGTGGTTTCGGAGGCTACACCTTC
TRBJ1-1 . TRBV6-1 CASSETATGAEAFF TGTGCCAGCAGTGAAACAGCAACTGGGGCTGAAGCTTTCTTT
TRBJ2-5 . TRBV9 CASSVEGRVGETQYF TGTGCCAGCAGCGTAGAAGGACGGGTAGGAGAGACCCAGTACTTC
TRBJ2-2 TRBD2 TRBV10-3 CAISESTGLAEWDTGELFF TGTGCCATCAGTGAGTCGACGGGACTAGCGGAGTGGGACACCGGGGAGCTGTTTTTT
TRBJ1-4 . TRBV5-6 CASSLRGLGEKLFF TGTGCCAGCAGCTTAAGGGGTTTAGGGGAAAAACTGTTTTTT
TRBJ2-7 TRBD2 TRBV5-1 CASSPGGGASGPYEQYF TGCGCCAGCAGCCCGGGAGGGGGAGCTAGCGGGCCCTACGAGCAGTACTTC
TRBJ2-7 . TRBV28 CASSLTYEQYF TGTGCCAGCAGTTTAACGTACGAGCAGTACTTC